This TCR beta chain comes out of a study of cytomegalovirus exposure and HLA in healthy donors. The germline V gene has CDR1 SGDLS and CDR2 YYNGEE. V lost 0 bases, J lost 4 bases, and 17 bases stayed unmatched. The CDR3 length is 19 residues. The table lists this clone with a count of one. Its target is not known. Study-level findings and limits: Sequencing likely caused a cluster of highly shared sequence variants. V- and J-gene trimming of TCR beta was linked (in a later analysis) to a missense DCLRE1C variant. When presence/absence was analysed, sequencing depth was taken to be roughly uniform across donors.

The PCR ran on 60 Vbeta and 13 Jbeta primers. Data came from immunoSEQ multiplex PCR; TCRdb stores just in-frame clones and leaves some out. Found here are more than 100,000 clones, less than 90% of them singletons; the top ten hold over 0.2%. The chain recombines TRBV9 with TRBJ2-5; 8 positions agree with TRBD2. This sequence originates from a man aged 50-59 years in good health and CMV-seronegative. What was sequenced was PBMCs. Written as DNA, the CDR3 is TGTGCCAGCAGCGTAGCCACGCCGGGAGCGGGAGAAGAGACAGAGACCCAGTACTTC. Protein sequence: CASSVATPGAGEETETQYF.